This is a list of T cell receptor beta chains from one sample in a study of identical twins. One entry per CDR3 protein, called by TCRdb with MiXCR from the 5' RACE reads. The sample has 1.5 million to 2 million distinct CDR3 sequences; roughly a third are singletons. Sequencing input: cord blood. The receptors were sampled from a newborn girl in good health. Both conserved end residues are part of each CDR3. A row's size may be missing; if present it is once, few, many or a size class.

>NA|15|TRBJ2-3|TRBV25-1
CASTPTSGVGDTQYF
>NA|15|TRBJ2-1|TRBV7-2
CASRPEIAGGNEQFF
>many|12|TRBJ2-7|TRBV15
CATSRDRGEQYF
>few|17|NA|TRBV28
CASRIRLAIQAQYEQYF
>NA|16|TRBJ2-3|TRBV19
CASSIGSPTPRHTQYF
>many|11|TRBJ2-1|TRBV29-1
CSGGLYNEQFF
>few|13|TRBJ2-1|TRBV5-1
CASSSDNVNEQFF
>NA|15|TRBJ1-1|TRBV18
CASSRITGTDTEAFF
>NA|15|TRBJ2-1|TRBV7-7
CASSLGGGAYDEQFF
>few|11|NA|TRBV10-3
CAISSGGEQYF
>NA|14|TRBJ1-4|TRBV20-1
CSARPGQGEEKLFF
>many|14|TRBJ2-3|TRBV27
CASSFASSTDTQYF
>few|15|NA|TRBV12-3/TRBV12-4
CASSRGGLSYNEQYF
>NA|15|TRBJ2-1|TRBV11-2
CASSLSWGAHNEQFF
>NA|14|TRBJ2-3|TRBV29-1
CSVGFGGSTDTQYF
>NA|14|TRBJ2-1|TRBV20-1
CSATWLGSYNEQFF